The 29 T cell receptor beta chains below all came from one sample that was sequenced in a study of cytomegalovirus exposure and HLA in healthy donors. PCR primers comprised 60 Vbeta and 13 Jbeta primers. Libraries were prepared by immunoSEQ multiplex PCR; TCRdb keeps only in-frame clonotypes and omits some of them. The profile shows roughly 150,000 clones, approximately 85% of them singletons. Sequenced sample: PBMCs. The receptors shown here come from a woman aged 18-30 years in good health and CMV-seronegative.

This sequence joins TRBV4-2 and TRBJ2-1, with 9 bases fitting TRBD2. The CDR3 spans 18 residues. CDR1 LGHNA and CDR2 YNFKEQ come from the germline V gene. J was trimmed by 7 bases and V by 0 bases; bases with no gene match: 13. The CDR3 region is CASSQDESGLAGRNEQFF. The CDR3 DNA reads as TGTGCCAGCAGCCAAGATGAATCGGGCCTAGCGGGACGAAATGAGCAGTTCTTC.

The V and J genes are TRBV6-4 and TRBJ1-2; perhaps TRBD1 as D (6 bases). The V gene lost 6 bases and the J gene lost 4 bases, with 12 bases spanning the gap. The CDR3 has 13 residues. Germline V gene sequence: CDR1 MRHNA, CDR2 SNTAGT. In DNA form, the CDR3 reads TGTGCCAGCAGCCAGGGGCAGGGCTATGGCTACACCTTC. Translation: CASSQGQGYGYTF.

This clone was seen ten or more times. The rearrangement uses TRBV7-9 and TRBJ2-2; a possible D gene is TRBD1 (6 bases). Trimming shortened V by 2 bases and J by 3 bases, and 13 bases separated the two germline ends. This CDR3 comprises 16 residues. The germline gives CDR1 SEHNR, CDR2 FQNEAQ (reference sequence). The CDR3 nucleotides are TGTGCCAGCAGCTTATTGGGGGCGCGGGACACCGGGGAGCTGTTTTTT. Amino acid sequence: CASSLLGARDTGELFF.

The rearrangement joins TRBV4-3 to TRBJ2-3, with a possible D match to TRBD1 (5 bases). The CDR3 spans 16 residues. Germline V lookup: CDR1 LGHNA, CDR2 YSLEER. V lost 6 bases, J lost 0 bases, and 16 bases lay in between. The CDR3 coding sequence is TGCGCCAGCAGTCGAATTCTAGGGGCTAGCACAGATACGCAGTATTTT. Its protein product is CASSRILGASTDTQYF.

The chain joins TRBV27 to TRBJ1-2, with TRBD1 matching over 11 bases. Germline CDR1 and CDR2: MNHEY and SMNVEV (reference sequence). Trimming removed 3 bases from V and 5 bases from J; junction bases left unmatched: 8. This CDR3 has 16 residues. The CDR3 DNA is TGTGCCAGCAGTTTCAGGACAGGGGGCCATGGTTATGGCTACACCTTC. Its protein product is CASSFRTGGHGYGYTF.

The chain uses TRBV9 and TRBJ1-6; the match to TRBD1 covers 10 bases. Germline V CDR1 and CDR2: SGDLS, YYNGEE. The CDR3 extends over 19 amino acids. V lost 4 bases, J lost 10 bases, and 20 bases stayed unmatched. The CDR3 region has the DNA TGTGCCAGCAGCTTACAAAGGGGGACAGGGGCGTTCTCGGGATCACCCCTCCACTTT. Encoded protein: CASSLQRGTGAFSGSPLHF.

The V gene is TRBV9, the J gene TRBJ2-2; no reliable D call. CDR3 length: 12 residues. Trimming cost V 4 bases and J 7 bases, with 8 bases left between them. The germline V gene has CDR1 SGDLS and CDR2 YYNGEE. The chain's CDR3 is CASSLIVGELFF. The CDR3 DNA reads as TGTGCCAGCAGCCTTATTGTCGGGGAGCTGTTTTTT.

In regard to this clone: The limits of the CDR3 on the DNA are not certain, so only TCRdb's listed CDR3 is given. The chain couples TRBV2 to TRBJ2-1; the table's D call, TRBD2, has no DNA check behind it. Germline V gene sequence: CDR1 SNHLY, CDR2 FYNNEI. The CDR3 is 16 residues long, ends included. CDR3 amino acids: CASSTSGLAGVNEQFF.

This rearrangement joins TRBV5-5 to TRBJ2-7; 7 bases match TRBD2. Germline V gene lookup returns CDR1 SGHKS and CDR2 YYEKEE (reference sequence). This CDR3 comprises 13 residues. The CDR3 sequence: CASSLVVAGAPTV. The CDR3 coding sequence is TGTGCCAGCAGCTTGGTAGTAGCGGGCGCCCCTACGGTC.

This rearrangement joins TRBV19 to TRBJ2-7, with D maybe TRBD1 (5 bases). Germline assignment: CDR1 LNHDA and CDR2 SQIVND (reference sequence). This CDR3 comprises 13 residues. Trimming shortened V by 3 bases and J by 2 bases, and 8 bases separated the two germline ends. CDR3 region: CASSMGRAYEQYF. In DNA, the CDR3 is TGTGCCAGTAGTATGGGCAGGGCCTACGAGCAGTACTTC.

This chain connects TRBV5-5 to TRBJ2-7, with TRBD2 matching over 12 bases. Losses at the gene ends were 6 bases for V and 0 bases for J; bases not matched to a gene: 10. Germline CDR1 is SGHKS and CDR2 is YYEKEE (reference sequence). The CDR3 has 17 amino acids. The CDR3 sequence is CASTQTSGGFSSYEQYF. Written as DNA, the CDR3 is TGTGCCAGCACCCAGACTAGCGGGGGATTCAGCTCCTACGAGCAGTACTTC.

V gene TRBV5-6 combines with J gene TRBJ1-6; 9 bases are shared with TRBD1. The CDR3 contains 16 residues. Germline loops: CDR1 SGHDT, CDR2 YYEEEE. V gave up 4 bases and J gave up 3 bases; unmatched junction bases: 5. CDR3 coding DNA: TGTGCCAGCAGCCAGGACAGGGGTTACTATAATTCACCCCTCCACTTT. Translation: CASSQDRGYYNSPLHF.

V and J are TRBV29-1 and TRBJ1-2, with 8 bases fitting TRBD1. The germline V gene encodes CDR1 SQVTM and CDR2 ANQGSEA. This CDR3 contains 15 residues. V lost 7 bases to trimming and J lost 8 bases; unmatched junction nucleotides: 18. Written as DNA, the CDR3 is TGCAGCGCCCTTGGGGGGGCGGACAGGGCTGGCGGCTACACCTTC. This gives the protein CSALGGADRAGGYTF.

J is TRBJ2-2 and V is TRBV2; D is perhaps TRBD1 (6 bases). CDR1 SNHLY and CDR2 FYNNEI come from the germline V gene. Trimming took off 4 bases at V and 6 bases at J, with 9 bases between the two ends. This CDR3 is built from 13 residues. The DNA of the CDR3 is TGTGCCAGCAGTGCTGAGGGGGCCGGGGAGCTGTTTTTT. Residues: CASSAEGAGELFF.

The chain is built from TRBV4-2 and TRBJ2-5, with D unclear. V was trimmed by 4 bases and J by 6 bases, leaving 12 bases between them. The CDR3 spans 13 residues. Germline-derived CDR1 and CDR2 are LGHNA and YNFKEQ. CDR3 region: CASSPSGRQTQYF. CDR3 DNA sequence: TGTGCCAGCAGCCCGAGTGGGCGTCAGACCCAGTACTTC.

This clone came up a few times. The chain joins TRBV29-1 to TRBJ2-3; 13 bases map to TRBD2. The CDR3 consists of 16 residues. V trimming: 0 bases; J trimming: 7 bases; junction bases outside the gene matches: 7. Germline CDR1 reads SQVTM; CDR2 reads ANQGSEA. The CDR3 DNA sequence: TGCAGCGTTGAAGAGGGGGGACTAGCGGGGTTTAATACGCAGTATTTT. It is translated as CSVEEGGLAGFNTQYF.

The rearrangement uses TRBV6-1 and TRBJ2-5; 7 nucleotides align to TRBD1. V was clipped by 4 bases and J by 4 bases; unmatched bases: 12. Germline assignment: CDR1 MNHNS and CDR2 SASEGT. This CDR3 comprises 16 residues. In DNA, the CDR3 is TGTGCCAGCAGTGCTATCCTAGGGGGCGGCGGAGAGACCCAGTACTTC. Protein: CASSAILGGGGETQYF.

The rearrangement uses TRBV27 and TRBJ2-3; 8 nucleotides match TRBD2. The CDR3 runs to 14 residues. The germline gives CDR1 MNHEY, CDR2 SMNVEV (reference sequence). J was trimmed by 0 bases and V by 10 bases; bases with no gene match: 6. The CDR3 nucleotides are TGTGCCACAGCGGGAGCTTCTAGCACAGATACGCAGTATTTT. Residues: CATAGASSTDTQYF.

The rearrangement uses TRBV27 and TRBJ2-7; 8 bases map to TRBD1. The CDR3 has 20 residues. In germline, CDR1 is MNHEY, CDR2 SMNVEV (reference sequence). The junction had 16 bases not matched to a gene; V was cut back by 0 bases and J by 0 bases. The DNA of the CDR3 is TGTGCCAGCAGTTTATCCTCACGTCTGGTCGACAGGGGAAACTCCTACGAGCAGTACTTC. Its translation: CASSLSSRLVDRGNSYEQYF.

The chain uses TRBV28 and TRBJ2-7; 11 bases align to TRBD2. CDR1 is MDHEN and CDR2 is SYDVKM in the germline V gene. The CDR3 length is 14 residues. The V segment lost 8 bases and the J segment 1 base; nucleotides outside the gene matches: 4. The CDR3 DNA reads as TGTGCCAGCTTTAGCGGGAGGGGGTCCTACGAGCAGTACTTC. Encoded protein: CASFSGRGSYEQYF. Filled out from reference TRBV28 and TRBJ2-7, the complete variable domain reads DVKVTQSSRYLVKRTGEKVFLECVQDMDHENMFWYRQDPGLGLRLIYFSYDVKMKEKGDIPEGYSVSREKKERFSLILESASTNQTSMYLCASFSGRGSYEQYFGPGTRLTVT.

The chain combines TRBV4-3 with TRBJ1-4; D unresolved. The V gene's germline CDR1 is LGHNA and CDR2 YSLEER. This CDR3 region has 16 residues. V was shortened by 0 bases and J by 5 bases, with 13 bases between the two germline ends. CDR3 nucleotides: TGCGCCAGCAGCCAAGATCCAGGCCAGCCCAATGAAAAACTGTTTTTT. Its translation: CASSQDPGQPNEKLFF.

The chain carries TRBV4-1 and TRBJ2-3; perhaps TRBD2 as D (6 bases). The V end was cut by 1 base, the J end by 4 bases, with 9 bases between. The length of the CDR3 is 14 residues. The germline V gene encodes CDR1 MGHRA and CDR2 YSYEKL. The CDR3 sequence: CASSQAGAADTQYF. The DNA of the CDR3 is TGCGCCAGCAGCCAAGCGGGAGCGGCAGATACGCAGTATTTT.

V and J are TRBV6-1 and TRBJ2-6; perhaps TRBD2 as D (6 bases). The CDR3 runs 15 residues. V lost 6 bases and J 4 bases, leaving 13 bases between the germline ends. Germline-derived CDR1 and CDR2 are MNHNS and SASEGT. The CDR3: CASRLGGSGANVLTF. DNA of the CDR3: TGTGCCAGCAGGTTGGGGGGATCAGGGGCCAACGTCCTGACTTTC.

A note on this clone: The same CDR3 is also encoded by other DNA sequences in this sample. The chain recombines TRBV7-2 with TRBJ2-7; D unresolved. This CDR3 is built from 12 residues. V gave up 3 bases and J gave up 4 bases, with 7 bases separating them. Per the germline V gene, CDR1 is SGHTA and CDR2 is FQGNSA. The CDR3 is CASSFSEYEQYF. CDR3 bases: TGTGCCAGCAGCTTTTCTGAGTACGAGCAGTACTTC.

Regarding this clone: An end of the junction does not agree with germline; a read error may underlie this. The CDR3 coding sequence is TGTGCCAGCAGGAAGCCCCCTAGCGGGAGTCGTTTC. Translation gives CASRKPPSGSRF. The rearrangement uses TRBV6-1 and TRBJ2-7; 10 bases line up with TRBD2. The CDR3 totals 12 residues. Germline V gene sequence: CDR1 MNHNS, CDR2 SASEGT.

V usage is TRBV7-9 and J usage is TRBJ2-4; 8 bases are shared with TRBD2. The V gene end was trimmed by 2 bases and the J gene end by 0 bases; junction bases not matched to a gene: 3. The CDR3 runs 16 residues. In germline, CDR1 is SEHNR, CDR2 FQNEAQ (reference sequence). Here the CDR3 DNA reads TGTGCCAGCAGCTTATCCGGGGGGGTAGCCAAAAACATTCAGTACTTC. It yields the protein CASSLSGGVAKNIQYF. The full variable domain, completed using reference TRBV7-9 and TRBJ2-4, is DTGVSQNPRHKITKRGQNVTFRCDPISEHNRLYWYRQTLGQGPEFLTYFQNEAQLEKSRLLSDRFSAERPKGSFSTLEIQRTEQGDSAMYLCASSLSGGVAKNIQYFGAGTRLSVL.

The CDR3 loop reads CAWNPQTRYSQYF. CDR3 nucleotide sequence: TGTGCCTGGAACCCCCAAACCCGGTATTCGCAGTACTTC. The V and J genes are TRBV30 and TRBJ2-7; D not resolved. V was pared by 4 bases and J by 9 bases, with 19 bases between. The germline V gene encodes CDR1 GTSNPN and CDR2 SVGIG (reference sequence). This CDR3 comprises 13 residues.

The V and J genes are TRBV19 and TRBJ1-5; no definite D call. The ends were cut back, 3 bases at V and 4 bases at J, with 10 bases in the middle. The CDR3 consists of 14 residues. CDR1 LNHDA and CDR2 SQIVND come from the germline V gene (reference sequence). The CDR3 here is CASSIWQDNQPQHF. In DNA form, the CDR3 reads TGTGCCAGTAGTATTTGGCAGGATAATCAGCCCCAGCATTTT.

This chain uses TRBV13 with TRBJ2-5, with D perhaps matching TRBD1 (8 bases). V lost 6 bases, J lost 6 bases, and 17 bases lay in between. Germline V gene data show CDR1 as PRHDT and CDR2 as FYEKMQ (reference sequence). The CDR3 extends over 14 amino acids. The CDR3 spells CASRQQGGSKTQYF. The CDR3 nucleotides read TGTGCCAGCAGACAACAGGGGGGGTCTAAGACCCAGTACTTC.